Sequencing of this T cell receptor (beta chain) was carried out in a study of T-cell reconstitution after alpha-beta-depleted transplantation in children (dated by TCRdb to the mid-2010s). Broadly, across the study: Using TCR repertoire profiling, the study followed T-cell immune reconstitution in a quantitative way in children after TCRalphabeta/CD19-depleted allogeneic hematopoietic cell transplantation.

This clonotype was recorded once. Its antigen target is currently unknown. Qualities for individual bases were not recorded, and no much larger clone is one base off. One read amounts to weak evidence. Between the V and J ends, shortened by 5 bases and 1 base respectively, the junction contains 16 bases. From the cysteine up to the phenylalanine, the CDR3 has a length of 16 residues. The sequence is cut down to CDR3 DNA, 48 bases in frame from base 1. The library came from PCR. TCRdb names Illumina HiSeq 2500 as the instrument used. TCR library preparation used molecular barcoding, with unique molecular identifiers applied to normalize quantification of the TCRbeta repertoire. The public reads were quality trimmed at Q25 with fastp and then assembled into clones with MiXCR by TCRdb, keeping productive beta chains. Every distinct CDR3 protein forms one entry, paired with its most common genes and DNA. The sample profile shows roughly 500,000 distinct CDR3 sequences; around 12% of them were found once. About 5% of the sample is in the top ten clones.

Rearrangement joined TRBV12-3 or TRBV12-4 to TRBJ2-3; the D segment may tentatively be TRBD1 or TRBD2, each giving 5 matched bases. Material: PBMCs from the stem cell graft donor, obtained from the stem cell graft. This clonotype was obtained from a human donor who donated a stem cell graft to a child with combined immunodeficiency. Here is the DNA: TGTGCCAGCAGTCCCGCCCCGGGACCAGGCACAGATACGCAGTATTTT. Its protein is CASSPAPGPGTDTQYF.